The text below deals with one T cell receptor beta chain. Its antigen target is currently unknown. Base qualities are not at hand, and no much larger clone is one base apart. This record comes from a study of OX40 agonist ivuxolimab in advanced cancers. Turning to the overall study: Ivuxolimab was a fully human IgG2 agonistic monoclonal antibody targeting the costimulatory receptor OX40 (CD134). Patients were allowed to have had prior anti-PD-1, anti-PD-L1 or anti-CTLA-4 therapy, and approximately 37% of the dose-escalation patients had been treated with checkpoint inhibitors. Among the roughly 52 dose-escalation patients, around 20 had hepatocellular carcinoma, about 15 melanoma, 9 renal cell carcinoma and 9 head and neck cancer. The paper reports the monotherapy dose-escalation portion (N of about 47 patients) of the phase I ivuxolimab trial. Intravenous ivuxolimab was administered to patients every 2 weeks at six dose levels: 0.01, 0.1, 0.3, 1.5, 3 and 10 mg/kg. A male proportion of 70% to 90% and a mean age of approximately 58 years, ranging from roughly 23 to 90, were recorded for the dose-escalation cohort. Partial responses were achieved by three dose-escalation patients, of whom one had hepatocellular carcinoma and two had cutaneous melanoma. Peripheral TCRbeta sequencing was intended to test whether TCR sequence diversity was altered and clonal T-cell expansion was caused by ivuxolimab. The study at large found these results: Clonal expansion of both CD4+ and CD8+ blood T cells was observed from baseline to week 6 at doses 0.1 to 3.0 mg/kg. After ivuxolimab, CD8+ T cells had more expanded clones than CD4+ T cells on average. Low levels of normalized T-cell clonal expansion were also shown by some nonresponding patients. In partial responders in the 0.1-3.0 mg/kg groups, normalized peripheral clonal expansion was found to be among the lowest, especially among CD8+ T cells. The antigen specificity of the peripheral T cells that underwent clonal expansion was not determined.

Counted from cysteine to phenylalanine, this CDR3 has 15 amino acids. The read is trimmed to its CDR3 DNA, 45 bases read in frame from base 1. Looking up the germline V gene yields CDR1 MGHRA and CDR2 YSYEKL. Here V drops 7 bases and J drops 4 bases, and the junction holds 11 bases not matched to any gene. For sequencing of the TCRbeta CDR3 region, genomic DNA was extracted from the sorted cells. The immunoSEQ Assay was used for sequencing of TCRbeta CDR3 regions. This immuneACCESS table, as held by TCRdb, lists in-frame sequences with V and J called but not all clones. Of the missing ones, under half trace to an unresolved V gene in checked studies; the others have no known cause. This sample comprises tens of thousands of clones, about 82% of them detected only once. The top ten clonotypes cover roughly 1% of the sample. Patients with a history of autoimmune disease or receiving systemic immunosuppression were excluded from the trial. Peripheral blood for TCR sequencing was drawn from every dose cohort at baseline, at cycle 4 day 1 and at cycle 7 day 1. The samples were taken from a phase I, first-in-human, multicenter, open-label dose-escalation trial of ivuxolimab. Adults with locally advanced or metastatic melanoma, renal cell, hepatocellular, or head and neck squamous cell carcinoma were enrolled in the trial. Before TCR sequencing, CD4+ T cells and CD8+ T cells were sorted from peripheral blood as separate populations.

Sequenced here: CD4+ or CD8+ T cells sorted from blood, sampled in a trial of the OX40 agonist ivuxolimab. The sequence was collected from an adult with an advanced solid tumor such as melanoma, head and neck, liver or kidney cancer. The V gene is TRBV4-1 and the J gene is TRBJ2-3, and 7 junctional nucleotides match TRBD2. Here the CDR3 is given as CASKVGGAGPDTQYF. The base sequence is TGCGCCAGCAAGGTGGGGGGAGCGGGACCAGATACGCAGTATTTT.